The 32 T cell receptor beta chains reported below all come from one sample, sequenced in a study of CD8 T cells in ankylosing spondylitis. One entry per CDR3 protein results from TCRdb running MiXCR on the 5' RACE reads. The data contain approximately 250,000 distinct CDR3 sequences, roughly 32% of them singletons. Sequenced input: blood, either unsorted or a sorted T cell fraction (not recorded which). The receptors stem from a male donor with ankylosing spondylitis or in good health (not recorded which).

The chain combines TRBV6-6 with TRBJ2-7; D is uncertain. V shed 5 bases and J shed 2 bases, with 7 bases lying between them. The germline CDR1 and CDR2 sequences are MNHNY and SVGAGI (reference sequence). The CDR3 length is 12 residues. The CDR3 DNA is TGTGCCAGCAGTCAACCAGCCTACGAGCAGTACTTC. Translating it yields CASSQPAYEQYF.

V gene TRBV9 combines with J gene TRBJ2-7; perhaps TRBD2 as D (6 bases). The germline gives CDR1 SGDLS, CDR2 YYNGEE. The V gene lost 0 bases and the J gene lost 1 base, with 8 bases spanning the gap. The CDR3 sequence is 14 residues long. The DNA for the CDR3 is TGTGCCAGCAGCGTAGGCGGGGAATCCTACGAGCAGTACTTC. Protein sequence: CASSVGGESYEQYF.

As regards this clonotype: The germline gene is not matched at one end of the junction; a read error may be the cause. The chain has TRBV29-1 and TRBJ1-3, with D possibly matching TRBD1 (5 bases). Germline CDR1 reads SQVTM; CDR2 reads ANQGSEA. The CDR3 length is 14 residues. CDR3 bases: TGCAGCGCCAGGGCTTGGGGCTCTGGAAGCACCATATATTTT. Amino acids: CSARAWGSGSTIYF.

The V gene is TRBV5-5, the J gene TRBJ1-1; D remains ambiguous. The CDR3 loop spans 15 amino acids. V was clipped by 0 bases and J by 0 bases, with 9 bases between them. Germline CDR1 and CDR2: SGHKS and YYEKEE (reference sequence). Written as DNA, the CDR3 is TGTGCCAGCAGCTTGGCTCACTTTATGAACACTGAAGCTTTCTTT. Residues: CASSLAHFMNTEAFF.

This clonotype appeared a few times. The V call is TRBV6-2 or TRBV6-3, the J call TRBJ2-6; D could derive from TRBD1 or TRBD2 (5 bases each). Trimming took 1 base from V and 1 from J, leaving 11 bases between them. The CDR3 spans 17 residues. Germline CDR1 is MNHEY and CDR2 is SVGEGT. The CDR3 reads CASSYWDEGSGANVLTF. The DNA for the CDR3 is TGTGCCAGCAGTTACTGGGACGAAGGATCTGGGGCCAACGTCCTGACTTTC.

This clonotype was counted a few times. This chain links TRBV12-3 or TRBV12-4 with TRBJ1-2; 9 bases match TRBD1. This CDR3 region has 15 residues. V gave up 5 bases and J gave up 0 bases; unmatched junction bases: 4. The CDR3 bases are TGTGCCAGCAGTCTAACAGGGGGCCCTAACTATGGCTACACCTTC. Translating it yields CASSLTGGPNYGYTF.

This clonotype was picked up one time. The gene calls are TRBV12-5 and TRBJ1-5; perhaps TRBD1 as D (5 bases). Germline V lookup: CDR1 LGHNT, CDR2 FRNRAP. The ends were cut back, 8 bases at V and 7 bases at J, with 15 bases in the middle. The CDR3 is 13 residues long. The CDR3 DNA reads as TGTGCTAGTTCGGGACTTTTAGGGCAGCCCCAGCATTTT. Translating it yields CASSGLLGQPQHF.

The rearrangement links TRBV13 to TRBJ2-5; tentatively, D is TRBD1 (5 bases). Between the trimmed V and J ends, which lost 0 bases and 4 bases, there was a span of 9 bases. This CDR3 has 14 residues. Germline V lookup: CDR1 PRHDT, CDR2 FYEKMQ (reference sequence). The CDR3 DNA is TGTGCCAGCAGCTTAGGGGTAGGGGCAGAGACCCAGTACTTC. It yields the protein CASSLGVGAETQYF. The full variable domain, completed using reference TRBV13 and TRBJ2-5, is AAGVIQSPRHLIKEKRETATLKCYPIPRHDTVYWYQQGPGQDPQFLISFYEKMQSDKGSIPDRFSAQQFSDYHSELNMSSLELGDSALYFCASSLGVGAETQYFGPGTRLLVL.

DNA for the CDR3: TGCAGTGCTAGAGAAGGGGCCAGGGTGTGGACCTACGAGCAGTACTTC. As protein: CSAREGARVWTYEQYF. V usage is TRBV20-1 and J usage is TRBJ2-7; D perhaps matches TRBD1 (5 bases). This CDR3 comprises 16 residues. Trimming pared 0 bases from V and 2 bases from J, leaving 17 bases between. Germline CDR1 reads DFQATT; CDR2 reads SNEGSKA (reference sequence).

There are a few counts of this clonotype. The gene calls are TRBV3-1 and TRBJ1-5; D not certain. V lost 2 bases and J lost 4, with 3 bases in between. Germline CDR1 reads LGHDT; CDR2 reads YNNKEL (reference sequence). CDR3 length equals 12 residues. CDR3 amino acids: CASSQLNQPQHF. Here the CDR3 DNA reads TGTGCCAGCAGCCAATTGAATCAGCCCCAGCATTTT. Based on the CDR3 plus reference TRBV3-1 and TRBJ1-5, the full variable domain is DTAVSQTPKYLVTQMGNDKSIKCEQNLGHDTMYWYKQDSKKFLKIMFSYNNKELIINETVPNRFSPKSPDKAHLNLHINSLELGDSAVYFCASSQLNQPQHFGDGTRLSIL.

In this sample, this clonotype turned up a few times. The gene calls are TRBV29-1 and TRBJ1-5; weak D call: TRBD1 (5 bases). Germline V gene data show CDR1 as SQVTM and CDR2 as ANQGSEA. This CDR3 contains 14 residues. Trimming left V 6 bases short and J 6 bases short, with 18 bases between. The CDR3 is CSVGGPRAGQPQHF. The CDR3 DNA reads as TGCAGCGTCGGAGGGCCCAGGGCTGGTCAGCCCCAGCATTTT.

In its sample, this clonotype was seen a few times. DNA for the CDR3: TGTGCCAGCAGCTTCCAACTATCCTATAATTCACCCCTCCACTTT. Its protein is CASSFQLSYNSPLHF. This chain connects TRBV7-2 to TRBJ1-6; D gene ambiguous. Between the trimmed V and J ends, which lost 3 bases and 1 base, there was a span of 7 bases. This CDR3 is built from 15 residues. The V gene's germline CDR1 is SGHTA and CDR2 FQGNSA.

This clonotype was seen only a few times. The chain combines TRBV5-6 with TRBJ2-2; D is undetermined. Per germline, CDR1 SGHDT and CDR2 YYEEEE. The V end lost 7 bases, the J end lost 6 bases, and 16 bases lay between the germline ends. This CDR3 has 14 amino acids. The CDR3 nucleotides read TGTGCCAGCGAGGATGGCACCGCCGCCGGGGAGCTGTTTTTT. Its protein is CASEDGTAAGELFF.

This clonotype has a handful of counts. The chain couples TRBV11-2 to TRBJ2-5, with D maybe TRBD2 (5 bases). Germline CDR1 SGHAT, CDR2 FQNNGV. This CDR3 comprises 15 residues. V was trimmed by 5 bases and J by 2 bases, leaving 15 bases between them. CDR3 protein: CASSHQWTLQETQYF. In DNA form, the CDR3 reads TGTGCCAGCAGCCATCAATGGACTCTGCAAGAGACCCAGTACTTC. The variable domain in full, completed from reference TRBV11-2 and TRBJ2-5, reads EAGVAQSPRYKIIEKRQSVAFWCNPISGHATLYWYQQILGQGPKLLIQFQNNGVVDDSQLPKDRFSAERLKGVDSTLKIQPAKLEDSAVYLCASSHQWTLQETQYFGPGTRLLVL.

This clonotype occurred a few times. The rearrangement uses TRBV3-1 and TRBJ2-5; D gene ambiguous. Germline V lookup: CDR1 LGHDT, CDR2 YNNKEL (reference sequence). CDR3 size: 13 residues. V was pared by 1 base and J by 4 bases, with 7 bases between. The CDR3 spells CASSQGYRETQYF. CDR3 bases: TGTGCCAGCAGCCAAGGTTATCGAGAGACCCAGTACTTC.

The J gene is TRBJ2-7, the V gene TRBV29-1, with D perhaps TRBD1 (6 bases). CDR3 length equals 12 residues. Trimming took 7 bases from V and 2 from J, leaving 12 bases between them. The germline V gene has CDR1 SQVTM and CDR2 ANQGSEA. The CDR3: CSARDTAYEQYF. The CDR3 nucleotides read TGCAGCGCCCGGGACACAGCCTACGAGCAGTACTTC.

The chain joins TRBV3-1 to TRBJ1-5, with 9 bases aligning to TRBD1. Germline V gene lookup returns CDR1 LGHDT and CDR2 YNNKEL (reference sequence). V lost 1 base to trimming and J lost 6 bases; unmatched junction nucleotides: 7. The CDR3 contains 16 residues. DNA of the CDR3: TGTGCCAGCAGCCAAGGGACAGGGGATGTCGGTCAGCCCCAGCATTTT. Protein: CASSQGTGDVGQPQHF. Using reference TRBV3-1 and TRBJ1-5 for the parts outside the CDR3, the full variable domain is DTAVSQTPKYLVTQMGNDKSIKCEQNLGHDTMYWYKQDSKKFLKIMFSYNNKELIINETVPNRFSPKSPDKAHLNLHINSLELGDSAVYFCASSQGTGDVGQPQHFGDGTRLSIL.

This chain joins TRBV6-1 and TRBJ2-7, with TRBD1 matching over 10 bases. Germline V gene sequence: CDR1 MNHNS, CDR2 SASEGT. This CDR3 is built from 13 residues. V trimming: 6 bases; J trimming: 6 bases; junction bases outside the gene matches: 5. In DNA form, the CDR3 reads TGTGCCAGCAGCCCGGGACAGGGGTTCGAGCAGTACTTC. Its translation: CASSPGQGFEQYF.

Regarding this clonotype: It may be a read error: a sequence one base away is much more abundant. The CDR3 reads CASSHSGANVLTF. CDR3 nucleotide sequence: TGTGCCAGCAGCCACTCTGGGGCCAACGTCCTGACTTTC. The chain uses TRBV12-3 or TRBV12-4 and TRBJ2-6; D unresolved. The CDR3 sequence is 13 residues long. V was clipped by 6 bases and J by 0 bases, with 3 bases between them.

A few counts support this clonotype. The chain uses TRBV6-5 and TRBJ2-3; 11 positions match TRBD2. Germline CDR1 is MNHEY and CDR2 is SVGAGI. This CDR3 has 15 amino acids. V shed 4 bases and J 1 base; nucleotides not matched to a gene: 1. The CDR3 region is CASSSGLAGTDTQYF. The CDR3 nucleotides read TGTGCCAGCAGTTCGGGACTAGCGGGCACAGATACGCAGTATTTT.

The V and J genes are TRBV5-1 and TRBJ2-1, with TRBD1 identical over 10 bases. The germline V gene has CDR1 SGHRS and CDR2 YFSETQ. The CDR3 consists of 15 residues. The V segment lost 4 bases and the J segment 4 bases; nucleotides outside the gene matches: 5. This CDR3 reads CASSVDRGRYNEQFF. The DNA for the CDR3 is TGCGCCAGCAGCGTCGACAGGGGGCGTTACAATGAGCAGTTCTTC.

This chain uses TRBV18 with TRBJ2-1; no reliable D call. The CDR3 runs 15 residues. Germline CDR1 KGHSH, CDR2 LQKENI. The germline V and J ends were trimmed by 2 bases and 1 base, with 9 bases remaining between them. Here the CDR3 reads CASSPFDGSYNEQFF. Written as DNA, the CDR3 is TGTGCCAGCTCACCATTTGATGGGTCCTACAATGAGCAGTTCTTC.

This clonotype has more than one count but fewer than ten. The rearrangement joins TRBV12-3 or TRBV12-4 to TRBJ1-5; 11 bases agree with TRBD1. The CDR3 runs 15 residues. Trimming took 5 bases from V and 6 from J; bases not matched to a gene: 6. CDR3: CASSHGTGGAQPQHF. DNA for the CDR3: TGTGCCAGCAGTCACGGGACAGGGGGTGCTCAGCCCCAGCATTTT.

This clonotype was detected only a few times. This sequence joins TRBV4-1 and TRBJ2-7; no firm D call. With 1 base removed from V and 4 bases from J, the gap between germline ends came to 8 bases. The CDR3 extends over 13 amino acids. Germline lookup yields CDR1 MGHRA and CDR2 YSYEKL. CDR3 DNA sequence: TGCGCCAGCAGCCAAGGGACGGTATACGAGCAGTACTTC. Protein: CASSQGTVYEQYF.

CDR3 DNA: TGTGCCAGCGCCGAGAGGAGGTGGATCGGGGAGCTGTTTTTT. This sequence encodes CASAERRWIGELFF. V is TRBV12-3 or TRBV12-4 and J is TRBJ2-2; D is possibly TRBD2 (5 bases). V was clipped by 8 bases and J by 7 bases, with 17 bases between them. This CDR3 comprises 14 residues.

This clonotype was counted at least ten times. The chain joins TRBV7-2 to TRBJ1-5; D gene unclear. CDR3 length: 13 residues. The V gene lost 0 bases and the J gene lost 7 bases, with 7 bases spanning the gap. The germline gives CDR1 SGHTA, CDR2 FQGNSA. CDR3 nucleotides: TGTGCCAGCAGCTTAGCGGCCTTCCAGCCCCAGCATTTT. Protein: CASSLAAFQPQHF.

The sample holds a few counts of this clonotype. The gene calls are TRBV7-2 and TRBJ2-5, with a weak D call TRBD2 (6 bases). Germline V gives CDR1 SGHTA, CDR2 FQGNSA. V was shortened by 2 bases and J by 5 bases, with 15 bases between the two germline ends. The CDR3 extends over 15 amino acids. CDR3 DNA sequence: TGTGCCAGCAGCTTAATGGCGAGTGGAGGGGAGACCCAGTACTTC. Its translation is CASSLMASGGETQYF.

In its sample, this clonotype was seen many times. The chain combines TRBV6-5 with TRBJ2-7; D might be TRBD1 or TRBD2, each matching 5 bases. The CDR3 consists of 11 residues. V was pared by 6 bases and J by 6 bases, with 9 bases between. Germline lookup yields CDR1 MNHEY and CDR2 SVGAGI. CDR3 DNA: TGTGCCAGCAGCCTCGGGGCCGAGCAGTACTTC. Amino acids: CASSLGAEQYF.

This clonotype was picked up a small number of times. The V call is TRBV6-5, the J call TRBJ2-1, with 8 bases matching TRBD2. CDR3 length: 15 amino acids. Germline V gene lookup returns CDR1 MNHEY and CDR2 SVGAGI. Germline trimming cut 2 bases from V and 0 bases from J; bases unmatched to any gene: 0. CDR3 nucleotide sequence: TGTGCCAGCAGTTACACTAGCGGCTCCTACAATGAGCAGTTCTTC. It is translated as CASSYTSGSYNEQFF.

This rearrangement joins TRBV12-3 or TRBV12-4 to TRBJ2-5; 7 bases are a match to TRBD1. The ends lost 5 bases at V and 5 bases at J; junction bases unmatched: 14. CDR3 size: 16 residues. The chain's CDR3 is CASSPRDRSLPETQYF. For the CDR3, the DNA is TGTGCCAGCAGTCCCCGGGACAGAAGCCTCCCGGAGACCCAGTACTTC.

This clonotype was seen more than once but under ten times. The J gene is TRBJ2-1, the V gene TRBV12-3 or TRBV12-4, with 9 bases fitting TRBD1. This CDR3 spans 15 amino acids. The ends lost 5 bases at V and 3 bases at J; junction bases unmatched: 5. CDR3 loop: CASSPGQGLYNEQFF. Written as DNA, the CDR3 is TGTGCCAGCAGTCCGGGACAGGGTCTCTACAATGAGCAGTTCTTC.

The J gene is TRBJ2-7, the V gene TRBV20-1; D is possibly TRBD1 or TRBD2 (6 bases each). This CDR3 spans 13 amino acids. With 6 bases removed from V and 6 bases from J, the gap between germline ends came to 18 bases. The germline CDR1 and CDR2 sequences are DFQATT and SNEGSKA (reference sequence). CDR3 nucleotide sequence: TGCAGTGCCAAGGGGGGACGAGCGAGCGAGCAGTACTTC. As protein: CSAKGGRASEQYF.